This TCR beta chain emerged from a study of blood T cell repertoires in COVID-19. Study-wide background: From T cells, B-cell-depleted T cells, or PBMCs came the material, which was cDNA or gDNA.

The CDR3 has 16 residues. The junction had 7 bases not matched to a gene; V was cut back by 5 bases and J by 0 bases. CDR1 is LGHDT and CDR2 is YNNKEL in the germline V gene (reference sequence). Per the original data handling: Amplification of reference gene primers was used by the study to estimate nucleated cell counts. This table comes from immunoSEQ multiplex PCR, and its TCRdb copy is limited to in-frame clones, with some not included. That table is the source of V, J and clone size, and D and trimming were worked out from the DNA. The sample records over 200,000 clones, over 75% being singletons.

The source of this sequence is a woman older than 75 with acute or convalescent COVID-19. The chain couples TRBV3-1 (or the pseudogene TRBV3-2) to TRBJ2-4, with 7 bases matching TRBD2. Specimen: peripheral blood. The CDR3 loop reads CASSARGVLAKNIQYF. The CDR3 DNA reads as TGTGCCAGCAGCGCCCGGGGGGTCCTAGCCAAAAACATTCAGTACTTC.